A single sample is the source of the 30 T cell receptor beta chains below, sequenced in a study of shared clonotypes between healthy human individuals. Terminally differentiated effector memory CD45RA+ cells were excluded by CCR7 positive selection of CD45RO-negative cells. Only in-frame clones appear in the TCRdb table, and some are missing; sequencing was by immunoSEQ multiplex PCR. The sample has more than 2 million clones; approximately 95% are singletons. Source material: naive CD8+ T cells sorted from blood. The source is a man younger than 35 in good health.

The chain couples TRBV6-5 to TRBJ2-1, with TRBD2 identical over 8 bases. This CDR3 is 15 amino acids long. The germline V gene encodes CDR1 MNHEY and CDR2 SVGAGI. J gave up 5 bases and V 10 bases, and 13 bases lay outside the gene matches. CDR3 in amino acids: CATRPPGGANNEQFF. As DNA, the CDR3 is TGTGCCACCCGCCCCCCCGGGGGGGCCAACAATGAGCAGTTCTTC.

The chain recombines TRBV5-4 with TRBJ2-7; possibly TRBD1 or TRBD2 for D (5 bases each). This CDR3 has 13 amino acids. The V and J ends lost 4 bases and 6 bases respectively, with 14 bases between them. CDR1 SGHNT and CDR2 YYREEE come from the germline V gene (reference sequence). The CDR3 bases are TGTGCCAGCAGCATGGGACCTACGAGCGAGCAGTACTTC. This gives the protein CASSMGPTSEQYF.

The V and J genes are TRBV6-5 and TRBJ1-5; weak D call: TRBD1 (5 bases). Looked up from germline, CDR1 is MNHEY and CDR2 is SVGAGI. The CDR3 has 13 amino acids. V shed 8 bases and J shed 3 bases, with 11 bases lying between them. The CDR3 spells CASGGESNQPQHF. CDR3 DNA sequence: TGTGCCAGCGGGGGGGAGTCCAATCAGCCCCAGCATTTT.

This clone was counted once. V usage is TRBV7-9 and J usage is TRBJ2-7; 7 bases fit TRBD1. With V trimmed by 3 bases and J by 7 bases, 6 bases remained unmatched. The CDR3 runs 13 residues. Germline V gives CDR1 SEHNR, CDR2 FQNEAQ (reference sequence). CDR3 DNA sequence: TGTGCCAGCAGCTTCCCGGGACAGAGGGAGCAGTACTTC. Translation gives CASSFPGQREQYF.

For the CDR3, the DNA is TGTGCCAGCAGCTTAGGGGTCTTTAGCGGTAGAATGCAAGAGACCCAGTACTTC. Translated: CASSLGVFSGRMQETQYF. This rearrangement joins TRBV11-2 to TRBJ2-5; a possible D gene is TRBD2 (6 bases). Germline V gene sequence: CDR1 SGHAT, CDR2 FQNNGV. The ends were cut back, 1 base at V and 2 bases at J, with 20 bases in the middle. This CDR3 is built from 18 residues. The complete variable domain, with remaining parts taken from reference TRBV11-2 and TRBJ2-5, reads EAGVAQSPRYKIIEKRQSVAFWCNPISGHATLYWYQQILGQGPKLLIQFQNNGVVDDSQLPKDRFSAERLKGVDSTLKIQPAKLEDSAVYLCASSLGVFSGRMQETQYFGPGTRLLVL.

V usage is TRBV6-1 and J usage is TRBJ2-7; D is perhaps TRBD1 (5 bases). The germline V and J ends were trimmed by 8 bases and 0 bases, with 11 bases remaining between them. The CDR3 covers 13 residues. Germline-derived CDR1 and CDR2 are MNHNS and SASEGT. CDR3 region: CASSTVSSYEQYF. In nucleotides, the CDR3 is TGTGCCAGCTCGACAGTGAGCTCCTACGAGCAGTACTTC.

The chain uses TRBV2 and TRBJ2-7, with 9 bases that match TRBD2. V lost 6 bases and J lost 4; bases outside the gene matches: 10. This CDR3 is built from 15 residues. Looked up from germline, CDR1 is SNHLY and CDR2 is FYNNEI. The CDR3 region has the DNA TGTGCCAGCAGGTTATCCGGGACTAGCACGTACGAGCAGTACTTC. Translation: CASRLSGTSTYEQYF.

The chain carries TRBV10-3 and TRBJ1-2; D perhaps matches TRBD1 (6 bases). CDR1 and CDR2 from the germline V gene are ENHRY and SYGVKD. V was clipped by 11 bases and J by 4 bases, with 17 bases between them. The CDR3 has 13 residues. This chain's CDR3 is CAAAGGRAYGYTF. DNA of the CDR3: TGTGCCGCCGCGGGGGGCCGGGCCTATGGCTACACCTTC.

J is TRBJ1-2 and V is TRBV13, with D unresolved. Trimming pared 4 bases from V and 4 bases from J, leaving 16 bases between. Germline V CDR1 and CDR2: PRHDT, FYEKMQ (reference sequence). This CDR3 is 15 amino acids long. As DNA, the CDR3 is TGTGCCAGCAGCTCGGACGGGGAGGTTCCCTATGGCTACACCTTC. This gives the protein CASSSDGEVPYGYTF.

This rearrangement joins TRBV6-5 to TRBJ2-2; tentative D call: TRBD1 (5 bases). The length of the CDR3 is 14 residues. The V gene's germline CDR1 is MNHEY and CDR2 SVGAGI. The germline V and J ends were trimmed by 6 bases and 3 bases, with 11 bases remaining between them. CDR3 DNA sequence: TGTGCCAGCAGCCCTAGACAGTACACCGGGGAGCTGTTTTTT. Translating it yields CASSPRQYTGELFF.

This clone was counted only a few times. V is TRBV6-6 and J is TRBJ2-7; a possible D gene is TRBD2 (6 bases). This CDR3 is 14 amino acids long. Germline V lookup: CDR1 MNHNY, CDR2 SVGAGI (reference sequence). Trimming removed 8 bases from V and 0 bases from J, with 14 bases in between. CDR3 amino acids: CASGTRTTSYEQYF. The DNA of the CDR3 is TGTGCCAGCGGGACTCGGACTACCTCCTACGAGCAGTACTTC.

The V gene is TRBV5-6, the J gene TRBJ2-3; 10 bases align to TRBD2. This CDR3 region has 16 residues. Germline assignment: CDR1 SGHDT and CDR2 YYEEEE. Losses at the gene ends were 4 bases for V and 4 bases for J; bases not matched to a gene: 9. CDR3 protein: CASSIGKRGGADTQYF. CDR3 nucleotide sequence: TGTGCCAGCAGCATTGGGAAGCGGGGGGGCGCAGATACGCAGTATTTT.

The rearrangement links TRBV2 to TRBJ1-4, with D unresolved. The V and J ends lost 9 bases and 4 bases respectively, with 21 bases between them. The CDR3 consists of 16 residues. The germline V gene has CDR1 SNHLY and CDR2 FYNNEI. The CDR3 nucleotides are TGTGCCAGTCCGCCTTACGCGAGCAGCGATAATGAAAAACTGTTTTTT. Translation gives CASPPYASSDNEKLFF. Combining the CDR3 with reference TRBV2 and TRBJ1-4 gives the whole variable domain EPEVTQTPSHQVTQMGQEVILRCVPISNHLYFYWYRQILGQKVEFLVSFYNNEISEKSEIFDDQFSVERPDGSNFTLKIRSTKLEDSAMYFCASPPYASSDNEKLFFGSGTQLSVL.

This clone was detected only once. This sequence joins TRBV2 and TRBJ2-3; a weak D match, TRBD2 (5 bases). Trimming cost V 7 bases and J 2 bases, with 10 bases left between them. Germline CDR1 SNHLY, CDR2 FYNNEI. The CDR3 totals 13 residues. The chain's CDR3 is CASIGLLTDTQYF. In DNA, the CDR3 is TGTGCCAGCATCGGACTTCTCACAGATACGCAGTATTTT.

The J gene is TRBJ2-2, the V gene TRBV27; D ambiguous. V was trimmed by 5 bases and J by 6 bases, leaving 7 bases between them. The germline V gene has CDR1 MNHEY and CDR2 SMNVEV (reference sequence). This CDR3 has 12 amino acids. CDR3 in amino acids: CASSPTPGELFF. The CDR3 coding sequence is TGTGCCAGCAGTCCAACCCCCGGGGAGCTGTTTTTT.

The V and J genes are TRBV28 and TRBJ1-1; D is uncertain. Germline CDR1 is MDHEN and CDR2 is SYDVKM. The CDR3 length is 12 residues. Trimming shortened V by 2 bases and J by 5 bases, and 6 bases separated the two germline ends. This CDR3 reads CASSLGFTEAFF. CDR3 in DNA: TGTGCCAGCAGTTTAGGGTTTACTGAAGCTTTCTTT. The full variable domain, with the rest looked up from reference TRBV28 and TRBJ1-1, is DVKVTQSSRYLVKRTGEKVFLECVQDMDHENMFWYRQDPGLGLRLIYFSYDVKMKEKGDIPEGYSVSREKKERFSLILESASTNQTSMYLCASSLGFTEAFFGQGTRLTVV.

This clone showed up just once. The CDR3 is CASTNSRAGGQADTQYF. CDR3 coding DNA: TGTGCCAGCACTAATTCGCGTGCGGGAGGGCAAGCAGATACGCAGTATTTT. This rearrangement joins TRBV7-9 to TRBJ2-3; the match to TRBD2 covers 9 bases. V was clipped by 7 bases and J by 4 bases; unmatched bases: 15. The CDR3 length is 17 residues. Germline V lookup: CDR1 SEHNR, CDR2 FQNEAQ (reference sequence).

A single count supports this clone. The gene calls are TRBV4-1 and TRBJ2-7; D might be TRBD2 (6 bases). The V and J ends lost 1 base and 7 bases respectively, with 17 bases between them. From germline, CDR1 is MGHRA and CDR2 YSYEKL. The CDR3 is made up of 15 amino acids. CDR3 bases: TGCGCCAGCAGCCAAGTACCGGGAGTCTCGTGGGAGCAGTACTTC. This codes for CASSQVPGVSWEQYF.

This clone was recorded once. CDR3 sequence reads: CASSLGEGAGYNEQFF. In DNA, the CDR3 is TGTGCCAGCAGCTTAGGCGAGGGGGCCGGCTACAATGAGCAGTTCTTC. The chain links TRBV13 to TRBJ2-1; 7 bases align to TRBD1. The CDR3 covers 16 residues. The V gene end was trimmed by 0 bases and the J gene end by 3 bases; junction bases not matched to a gene: 5. The germline V gene encodes CDR1 PRHDT and CDR2 FYEKMQ (reference sequence).

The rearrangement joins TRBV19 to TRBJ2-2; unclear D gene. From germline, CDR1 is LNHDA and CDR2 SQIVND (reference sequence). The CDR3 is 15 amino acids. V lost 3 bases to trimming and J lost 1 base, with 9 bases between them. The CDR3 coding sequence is TGTGCCAGTAGTATGTGGCAGGTGAACACCGGGGAGCTGTTTTTT. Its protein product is CASSMWQVNTGELFF.

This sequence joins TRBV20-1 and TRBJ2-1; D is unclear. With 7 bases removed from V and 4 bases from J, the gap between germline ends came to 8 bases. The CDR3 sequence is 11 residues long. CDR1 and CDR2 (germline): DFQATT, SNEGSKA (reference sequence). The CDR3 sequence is CSVLVYNEQFF. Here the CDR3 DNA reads TGCAGTGTTCTGGTTTACAATGAGCAGTTCTTC.

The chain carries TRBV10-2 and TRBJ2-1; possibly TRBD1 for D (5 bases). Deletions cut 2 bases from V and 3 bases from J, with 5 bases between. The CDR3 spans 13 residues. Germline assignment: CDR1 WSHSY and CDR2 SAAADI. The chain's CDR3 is CASSEDSYNEQFF. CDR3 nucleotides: TGCGCCAGCAGTGAGGACAGCTACAATGAGCAGTTCTTC.

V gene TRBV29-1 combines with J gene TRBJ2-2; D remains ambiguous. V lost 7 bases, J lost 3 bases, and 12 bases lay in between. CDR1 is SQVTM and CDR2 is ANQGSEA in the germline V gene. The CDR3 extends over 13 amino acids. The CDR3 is CSAHESDTGELFF. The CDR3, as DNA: TGCAGCGCCCATGAGTCGGACACCGGGGAGCTGTTTTTT.

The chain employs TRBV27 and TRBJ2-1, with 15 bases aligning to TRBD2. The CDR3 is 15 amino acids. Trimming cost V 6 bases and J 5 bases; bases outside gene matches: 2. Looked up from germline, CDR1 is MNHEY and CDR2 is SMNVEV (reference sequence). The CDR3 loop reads CASSRTSGRDNEQFF. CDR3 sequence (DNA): TGTGCCAGCAGCCGGACTAGCGGGAGGGACAATGAGCAGTTCTTC.

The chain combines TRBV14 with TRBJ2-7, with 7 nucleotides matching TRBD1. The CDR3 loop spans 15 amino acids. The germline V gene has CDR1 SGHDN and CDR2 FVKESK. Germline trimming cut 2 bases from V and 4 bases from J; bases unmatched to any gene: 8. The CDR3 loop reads CASSQSTGVGYEQYF. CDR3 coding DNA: TGTGCCAGCAGCCAATCTACAGGGGTTGGGTACGAGCAGTACTTC.

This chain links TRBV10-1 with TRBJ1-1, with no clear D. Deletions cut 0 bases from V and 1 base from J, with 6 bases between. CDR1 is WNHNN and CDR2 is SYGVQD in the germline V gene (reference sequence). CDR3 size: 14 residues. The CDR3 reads CASSESTGNTEAFF. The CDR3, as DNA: TGCGCCAGCAGTGAGTCAACGGGGAACACTGAAGCTTTCTTT.

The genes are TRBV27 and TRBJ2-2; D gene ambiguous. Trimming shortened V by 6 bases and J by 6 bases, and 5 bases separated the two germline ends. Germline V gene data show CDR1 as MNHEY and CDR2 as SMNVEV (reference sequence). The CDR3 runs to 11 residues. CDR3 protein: CASRGPGELFF. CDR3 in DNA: TGTGCCAGCAGGGGTCCCGGGGAGCTGTTTTTT.

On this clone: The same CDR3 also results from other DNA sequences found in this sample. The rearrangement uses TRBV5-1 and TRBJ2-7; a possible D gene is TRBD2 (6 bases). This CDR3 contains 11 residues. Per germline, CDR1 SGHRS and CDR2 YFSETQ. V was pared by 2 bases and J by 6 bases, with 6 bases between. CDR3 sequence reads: CASSFGGEQYF. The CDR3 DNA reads TGCGCCAGCAGCTTCGGGGGCGAGCAGTACTTC.

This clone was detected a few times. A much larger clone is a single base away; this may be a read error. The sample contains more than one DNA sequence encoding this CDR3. The CDR3 DNA sequence: TGTGCCAGCAGCGTAGGAGGGTACACTGAAGCTTTCTTT. Protein sequence: CASSVGGYTEAFF. J is TRBJ1-1 and V is TRBV9; D uncertain. In germline, CDR1 is SGDLS, CDR2 YYNGEE. The V end was cut by 0 bases, the J end by 3 bases, with 6 bases between. The CDR3 covers 13 residues.

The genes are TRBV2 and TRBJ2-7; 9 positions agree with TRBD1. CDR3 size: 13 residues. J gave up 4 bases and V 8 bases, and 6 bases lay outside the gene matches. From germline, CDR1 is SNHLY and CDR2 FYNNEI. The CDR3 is CASESGQGYEQYF. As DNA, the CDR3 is TGTGCCAGCGAATCGGGACAGGGTTACGAGCAGTACTTC.